This TCR beta chain was sequenced for a study of T cells in Graves' hyperthyroidism and ophthalmopathy. This clonotype has a count of ten or more. Every diagnosis used clinical symptoms, serum thyroxine and TRAb, thyroid ultrasound and orbital computed tomography. Researchers took RNA transcripts and amplified the TCR beta CDR3 regions from them. The HTBI primer set drove a first-round RT-PCR of the TCR CDR3. TCRdb reanalysed the multiplex PCR reads using MiXCR and keeps one entry per CDR3 protein. The sample yields approximately 95,000 distinct CDR3 sequences, approximately 42% seen once. The source material was peripheral blood or thyroid tissue (not recorded which). The TCR was taken from a woman between 25 and 40 years old with Graves' hyperthyroidism.

CDR3 coding DNA: TGTGCCAGCGGACAGGGGGCGACGAGCAATCAGCCCCAGCATTTT. The encoded protein is CASGQGATSNQPQHF. J is TRBJ1-5 and V is TRBV10-3; TRBD1 matches 11 bases. CDR1 ENHRY and CDR2 SYGVKD come from the germline V gene. There are 15 residues in the CDR3. The junction had 6 bases not matched to a gene; V was cut back by 10 bases and J by 1 base.